This T cell receptor beta chain was captured by sequencing in a study of blood T cell dynamics during melanoma immunotherapy. As to time point: pre-treatment baseline. J was trimmed by 5 bases and V by 3 bases; bases with no gene match: 4. The germline V gene has CDR1 SGHRS and CDR2 YFSETQ. This CDR3 comprises 15 residues. Clones were read by immunoSEQ multiplex PCR, and TCRdb kept only the in-frame ones, dropping some. The sample has over 10,000 clones, about nine tenths seen once; the top ten hold approximately 3.3%. The input for sequencing was blood, taken from a patient treated with checkpoint blockade. The source is a human donor with melanoma. The chain joins TRBV5-1 to TRBJ1-5, with TRBD1 matching 11 bases. CDR3 coding DNA: TGCGCCAGCAGCTCGGGACAGGGGGGGGATCAGCCCCAGCATTTT. It codes for CASSSGQGGDQPQHF. The full variable domain, completed using reference TRBV5-1 and TRBJ1-5, is KAGVTQTPRYLIKTRGQQVTLSCSPISGHRSVSWYQQTPGQGLQFLFEYFSETQRNKGNFPGRFSGRQFSNSRSEMNVSTLELGDSALYLCASSSGQGGDQPQHFGDGTRLSIL.